Presented here are 30 T cell receptor beta chains from one specimen sequenced in a study of cytomegalovirus exposure and HLA in healthy donors. PCR primers comprised 60 Vbeta and 13 Jbeta primers. Measured with immunoSEQ multiplex PCR; TCRdb has only the in-frame clones, and not every one. The table lists some 140,000 clones, approximately 74% of them singletons. The sample was PBMCs. These receptors were obtained from a man aged 30-40 years in good health and CMV-seronegative.

This clone occurred a few times. CDR3 nucleotide sequence: TGTGCCAGTATAGGAGGGGCAGGGTTTTACAATCAGCCCCAGCATTTT. Protein sequence: CASIGGAGFYNQPQHF. The rearrangement joins TRBV19 to TRBJ1-5; the D gene is possibly TRBD1 (5 bases). Germline CDR1 LNHDA, CDR2 SQIVND (reference sequence). Trimming left V 7 bases short and J 3 bases short, with 19 bases between. The CDR3 is made up of 16 amino acids. Filled out from reference TRBV19 and TRBJ1-5, the complete variable domain reads DGGITQSPKYLFRKEGQNVTLSCEQNLNHDAMYWYRQDPGQGLRLIYYSQIVNDFQKGDIAEGYSVSREKKESFPLTVTSAQKNPTAFYLCASIGGAGFYNQPQHFGDGTRLSIL.

The chain carries TRBV5-1 and TRBJ1-4, with 7 nucleotides matching TRBD1. V was pared by 4 bases and J by 3 bases, with 15 bases of the junction left unmatched. CDR3 size: 18 residues. Germline CDR1 and CDR2: SGHRS and YFSETQ. The CDR3 loop is CASSPSRGEYRANEKLFF. CDR3 bases: TGCGCCAGCAGCCCCTCCAGGGGGGAGTATCGGGCTAATGAAAAACTGTTTTTT. The full variable domain, completed using reference TRBV5-1 and TRBJ1-4, is KAGVTQTPRYLIKTRGQQVTLSCSPISGHRSVSWYQQTPGQGLQFLFEYFSETQRNKGNFPGRFSGRQFSNSRSEMNVSTLELGDSALYLCASSPSRGEYRANEKLFFGSGTQLSVL.

The chain combines TRBV7-8 with TRBJ2-7; no definite D call. With 1 base removed from V and 3 bases from J, the gap between germline ends came to 10 bases. This CDR3 comprises 14 residues. From germline, CDR1 is SGHVS and CDR2 FQNEAQ. The DNA of the CDR3 is TGTGCCAGCAGCTTAGGTCCTTCCCGCTACGAGCAGTACTTC. Its protein is CASSLGPSRYEQYF.

In its sample, this clone was seen a few times. The V and J genes are TRBV6-6 and TRBJ2-7, with 9 nucleotides matching TRBD2. The length of the CDR3 is 15 residues. V trimming: 6 bases; J trimming: 4 bases; junction bases outside the gene matches: 10. Germline V gene data show CDR1 as MNHNY and CDR2 as SVGAGI (reference sequence). CDR3 bases: TGTGCCAGCAGGCCTAGCGGGGAAAAACCGTACGAGCAGTACTTC. As protein: CASRPSGEKPYEQYF.

The chain has TRBV11-2 and TRBJ2-7, with 10 nucleotides matching TRBD1. Germline V gives CDR1 SGHAT, CDR2 FQNNGV. The CDR3 contains 14 residues. J gave up 6 bases and V 1 base, and 3 bases lay outside the gene matches. As DNA, the CDR3 is TGTGCCAGCAGCTTAGGGACAGGGGGAGCCGAGCAGTACTTC. This codes for CASSLGTGGAEQYF.

The genes are TRBV2 and TRBJ1-5, with 7 bases aligning to TRBD1. The V and J ends lost 4 bases and 7 bases, in that order; junction bases with no gene match: 7. Germline V lookup: CDR1 SNHLY, CDR2 FYNNEI. This CDR3 is built from 14 residues. The CDR3 reads CASSVEGARQPQHF. As DNA, the CDR3 is TGTGCCAGCAGTGTCGAGGGGGCACGACAGCCCCAGCATTTT.

The chain employs TRBV19 and TRBJ2-1, with 9 positions matching TRBD1. Germline assignment: CDR1 LNHDA and CDR2 SQIVND (reference sequence). The V and J ends lost 5 bases and 6 bases, in that order; junction bases with no gene match: 8. The CDR3 extends over 15 amino acids. CDR3: CASSLSGTGTNEQFF. The CDR3 region has the DNA TGTGCCAGTAGTCTCTCCGGGACAGGGACCAATGAGCAGTTCTTC.

This clone was seen only a few times. This chain links TRBV9 with TRBJ2-1; D is ambiguous. The CDR3 has 12 amino acids. V lost 4 bases, J lost 12 bases, and 14 bases lay in between. CDR1 is SGDLS and CDR2 is YYNGEE in the germline V gene. Here the CDR3 reads CASSPAGARQFF. In nucleotides, the CDR3 is TGTGCCAGCAGCCCGGCCGGCGCTAGGCAGTTCTTC.

The CDR3 loop reads CASSYEINDRGGYTF. The CDR3 nucleotides are TGTGCCAGCAGTTACGAGATTAACGACAGGGGCGGCTACACCTTC. This rearrangement joins TRBV6-5 to TRBJ1-2; 8 nucleotides agree with TRBD1. Germline-derived CDR1 and CDR2 are MNHEY and SVGAGI. The CDR3 consists of 15 residues. V was clipped by 2 bases and J by 8 bases; unmatched bases: 10.

The genes are TRBV19 and TRBJ1-3; weak D call: TRBD1 (6 bases). The CDR3 has 15 amino acids. The V gene lost 3 bases and the J gene lost 0 bases, with 9 bases spanning the gap. Germline-derived CDR1 and CDR2 are LNHDA and SQIVND (reference sequence). CDR3 region: CASSMMDSSGNTIYF. In DNA, the CDR3 is TGTGCCAGTAGTATGATGGACAGCTCTGGAAACACCATATATTTT.

Here the CDR3 reads CASSEGTNVNTEAFF. The DNA for the CDR3 is TGCGCCAGCAGTGAGGGGACAAACGTGAACACTGAAGCTTTCTTT. The chain recombines TRBV10-1 with TRBJ1-1, with D perhaps matching TRBD1 (6 bases). V lost 2 bases and J lost 0, with 10 bases in between. CDR3 length: 15 amino acids. Germline V lookup: CDR1 WNHNN, CDR2 SYGVQD (reference sequence).

The V and J genes are TRBV30 and TRBJ1-1; no firm D call. Trimming removed 0 bases from V and 1 base from J, with 6 bases in between. In germline, CDR1 is GTSNPN, CDR2 SVGIG (reference sequence). The CDR3 contains 13 residues. The CDR3 nucleotides are TGTGCCTGGAGTGTGGCCAAGAACACTGAAGCTTTCTTT. It yields the protein CAWSVAKNTEAFF.

V gene TRBV27 combines with J gene TRBJ2-7; 7 nucleotides agree with TRBD1. Trimming cost V 5 bases and J 2 bases; bases outside gene matches: 6. The CDR3 is 14 amino acids. Per the germline V gene, CDR1 is MNHEY and CDR2 is SMNVEV (reference sequence). CDR3 amino acids: CASSPWDSTYEQYF. The CDR3 nucleotides are TGTGCCAGCAGTCCCTGGGACAGCACCTACGAGCAGTACTTC.

The sample holds one count of this clone. The chain employs TRBV19 and TRBJ1-1; TRBD1 matches at 10 bases. This CDR3 has 16 residues. Germline CDR1 reads LNHDA; CDR2 reads SQIVND (reference sequence). Trimming cost V 5 bases and J 6 bases; bases outside gene matches: 12. The CDR3 coding sequence is TGTGCCAGTAGTTTAGGACAGGGGGGAAGAGGGGCTGAAGCTTTCTTT. Its translation: CASSLGQGGRGAEAFF.

A few counts support this clone. This chain connects TRBV27 to TRBJ2-3; 14 positions match TRBD2. Germline lookup yields CDR1 MNHEY and CDR2 SMNVEV (reference sequence). This CDR3 contains 17 residues. Losses at the gene ends were 0 bases for V and 6 bases for J; bases not matched to a gene: 5. The CDR3, as DNA: TGTGCCAGCAGTTTATCGGGACTAGCGGGGGTGCGGGATACGCAGTATTTT. Translation gives CASSLSGLAGVRDTQYF.

This chain uses TRBV5-6 with TRBJ2-5; tentatively, D is TRBD1 (5 bases). The end of the DNA is better explained by TRBJ2-7, so the J call may be wrong. Germline V lookup: CDR1 SGHDT, CDR2 YYEEEE. This CDR3 is built from 14 residues. CDR3 DNA sequence: TGTGCCAGCAGCTCGCTCGACAGAGCCTACGAGCAGTACTTC. Its translation is CASSSLDRAYEQYF.

The chain employs TRBV18 and TRBJ2-2; D not certain. Trimming left V 3 bases short and J 5 bases short, with 7 bases between. CDR3 size: 13 residues. Germline V gives CDR1 KGHSH, CDR2 LQKENI. CDR3 bases: TGTGCCAGCTCACCCGCGGAAACCGGGGAGCTGTTTTTT. Translation gives CASSPAETGELFF.

This chain joins TRBV5-1 and TRBJ2-2; no reliable D call. Trimming left V 4 bases short and J 0 bases short, with 10 bases between. The CDR3 contains 15 residues. Germline lookup yields CDR1 SGHRS and CDR2 YFSETQ. CDR3 sequence reads: CASSPQSANTGELFF. As DNA, the CDR3 is TGCGCCAGCAGCCCCCAGTCCGCGAACACCGGGGAGCTGTTTTTT.

The sample holds a few counts of this clone. The rearrangement joins TRBV15 to TRBJ1-2, with D maybe TRBD1 (6 bases). Germline loops: CDR1 LNHNV, CDR2 YYDKDF (reference sequence). This CDR3 has 14 residues. V gave up 0 bases and J gave up 4 bases, with 9 bases separating them. The CDR3 loop reads CATSRDQGFYGYTF. In DNA, the CDR3 is TGTGCCACCAGCAGAGACCAGGGGTTCTATGGCTACACCTTC.

The V and J genes are TRBV6-5 and TRBJ2-7; TRBD1 might be the D (6 bases). Per the germline V gene, CDR1 is MNHEY and CDR2 is SVGAGI. This CDR3 has 14 residues. V shed 6 bases and J shed 0 bases, with 12 bases lying between them. The CDR3 bases are TGTGCCAGCAGCCCCCAGGGGTTCTCCTACGAGCAGTACTTC. It specifies CASSPQGFSYEQYF.

This clone has more than one count but fewer than ten. The V call is TRBV18, the J call TRBJ1-1; 9 bases are shared with TRBD1. V was pared by 5 bases and J by 4 bases, with 5 bases of the junction left unmatched. The CDR3 has 14 residues. In germline, CDR1 is KGHSH, CDR2 LQKENI. The CDR3 loop reads CASSAQGASTEAFF. The CDR3 DNA follows: TGTGCCAGCTCAGCACAGGGGGCGAGCACTGAAGCTTTCTTT.

This sequence joins TRBV4-2 and TRBJ2-3, with D unresolved. The germline V and J ends were trimmed by 0 bases and 6 bases, with 10 bases remaining between them. Germline values: CDR1 LGHNA, CDR2 YNFKEQ. This CDR3 region has 14 residues. The CDR3 DNA reads as TGTGCCAGCAGCCAAGAGCCACGCAGGGATACGCAGTATTTT. Translated, it gives CASSQEPRRDTQYF.

The chain links TRBV7-8 to TRBJ2-1; 13 bases line up with TRBD2. The CDR3 consists of 15 residues. Looked up from germline, CDR1 is SGHVS and CDR2 is FQNEAQ. V lost 6 bases to trimming and J lost 7 bases; unmatched junction nucleotides: 6. The CDR3 sequence is CASRQRLAGGNEQFF. The CDR3 DNA follows: TGTGCCAGCAGACAAAGACTAGCGGGGGGTAATGAGCAGTTCTTC.

The gene calls are TRBV7-2 and TRBJ1-4, with D possibly being TRBD1 (6 bases). The germline V gene has CDR1 SGHTA and CDR2 FQGNSA. There are 14 residues in the CDR3. Trimming left V 1 base short and J 4 bases short, with 7 bases between. The CDR3 here is CASSLEGGNEKLFF. CDR3 nucleotides: TGTGCCAGCAGCTTAGAAGGGGGTAATGAAAAACTGTTTTTT. Variable domain in full (rest from reference TRBV7-2 and TRBJ1-4): GAGVSQSPSNKVTEKGKDVELRCDPISGHTALYWYRQSLGQGLEFLIYFQGNSAPDKSGLPSDRFSAERTGGSVSTLTIQRTQQEDSAVYLCASSLEGGNEKLFFGSGTQLSVL.

The sample holds a few counts of this clone. V is TRBV10-3 and J is TRBJ2-5, with 13 bases aligning to TRBD2. Germline V lookup: CDR1 ENHRY, CDR2 SYGVKD. There are 18 residues in the CDR3. The J segment lost 5 bases and the V segment lost 0 bases, leaving 9 bases of the junction unmatched. In DNA, the CDR3 is TGTGCCATCAGTGAGTCCGGACTAGCGGGGGACAGATGGGAGACCCAGTACTTC. Translated: CAISESGLAGDRWETQYF.

The chain carries TRBV29-1 and TRBJ2-5; D perhaps matches TRBD1 (6 bases). This CDR3 is 15 amino acids long. The germline V gene has CDR1 SQVTM and CDR2 ANQGSEA. Between the trimmed V and J ends, which lost 0 bases and 0 bases, there was a span of 11 bases. CDR3 sequence: CSVEDFRTDQETQYF. CDR3 bases: TGCAGCGTTGAAGATTTCAGGACAGACCAAGAGACCCAGTACTTC.

The chain carries TRBV29-1 and TRBJ1-2; tentatively, D is TRBD1 (5 bases). V shed 7 bases and J shed 0 bases, with 12 bases lying between them. Germline lookup yields CDR1 SQVTM and CDR2 ANQGSEA. The CDR3 consists of 13 residues. The chain's CDR3 is CSAAPRANYGYTF. The CDR3 bases are TGCAGCGCTGCCCCCAGGGCTAACTATGGCTACACCTTC.

This chain joins TRBV5-6 and TRBJ1-2; TRBD1 aligns across 7 bases. V was pared by 3 bases and J by 2 bases, with 13 bases of the junction left unmatched. Germline CDR1 reads SGHDT; CDR2 reads YYEEEE. This CDR3 has 17 amino acids. For the CDR3, the DNA is TGTGCCAGCAGCTCACTCTCCGACAGGGCTCCCAACTATGGCTACACCTTC. Translating it yields CASSSLSDRAPNYGYTF.

This clone has a handful of counts. One junction end does not reproduce the germline sequence, and a read error may be involved. The genes are TRBV7-9 and TRBJ2-7; 8 bases match TRBD1. The CDR3 spans 13 residues. In germline, CDR1 is SEHNR, CDR2 FQNEAQ (reference sequence). In DNA, the CDR3 is TGTTCCAGCAGCCCAGGACAGGGAAGCGAGCAGTACTTC. This gives the protein CSSSPGQGSEQYF.

The V gene is TRBV28, the J gene TRBJ1-1, with D possibly TRBD1 on 6 matching bases. The CDR3 has 16 residues. The V gene lost 1 base and the J gene lost 1 base, with 13 bases spanning the gap. CDR1 and CDR2 from the germline V gene are MDHEN and SYDVKM. CDR3 residues: CASSLSRGRWNTEAFF. The CDR3 DNA sequence: TGTGCCAGCAGTTTATCCAGGGGACGTTGGAACACTGAAGCTTTCTTT.